What follows are 27 T cell receptor beta chains derived from one specimen sequenced in a study of cytomegalovirus exposure and HLA in healthy donors. PCR primers comprised 60 Vbeta and 13 Jbeta primers. Measured with immunoSEQ multiplex PCR; TCRdb has only the in-frame clones, and not every one. The sample holds fewer than 150,000 clones, about 80% seen once. The sample was PBMCs. The receptors were gathered from a male donor in good health and CMV-seronegative.

Regarding this clone: The sample has other DNA sequences that encode this CDR3 too. This sequence joins TRBV2 and TRBJ2-3, with unresolved D. The germline V and J ends were trimmed by 2 bases and 0 bases, with 6 bases remaining between them. Germline loops: CDR1 SNHLY, CDR2 FYNNEI. This CDR3 contains 14 residues. The CDR3 sequence: CASSELTSTDTQYF. The CDR3 DNA sequence: TGTGCCAGCAGTGAACTAACCAGCACAGATACGCAGTATTTT.

The chain couples TRBV7-9 to TRBJ2-6; D not resolved. Trimming left V 2 bases short and J 10 bases short, with 9 bases between. The CDR3 spans 13 residues. Per the germline V gene, CDR1 is SEHNR and CDR2 is FQNEAQ (reference sequence). The CDR3 DNA reads TGTGCCAGCAGCTTATCGAGTGAAAACGTCCTGACTTTC. Translating gives CASSLSSENVLTF.

The gene calls are TRBV30 and TRBJ2-5; D not resolved. V gave up 0 bases and J gave up 2 bases, with 7 bases separating them. The CDR3 runs to 13 residues. Per the germline V gene, CDR1 is GTSNPN and CDR2 is SVGIG (reference sequence). The CDR3 nucleotides read TGTGCCTGGAGTGTACTATTACAAGAGACCCAGTACTTC. It specifies CAWSVLLQETQYF.

The V gene is TRBV27, the J gene TRBJ2-2; TRBD2 matches 8 bases. V lost 2 bases and J lost 6; bases outside the gene matches: 5. Germline CDR1 reads MNHEY; CDR2 reads SMNVEV (reference sequence). The CDR3 consists of 15 residues. CDR3 nucleotide sequence: TGTGCCAGCAGTTTACCGGGGGGGGCCCCCGGGGAGCTGTTTTTT. It codes for CASSLPGGAPGELFF.

The CDR3, as DNA: TGTGCCAGCAGCTCAACCGGGACAGGGAGTAACTATGGCTACACCTTC. Residues: CASSSTGTGSNYGYTF. The chain employs TRBV7-9 and TRBJ1-2; 9 nucleotides agree with TRBD1. Trimming took 4 bases from V and 1 from J; bases not matched to a gene: 7. Looked up from germline, CDR1 is SEHNR and CDR2 is FQNEAQ (reference sequence). The CDR3 covers 16 residues.

The V and J genes are TRBV9 and TRBJ1-1; a weak D match, TRBD1 (6 bases). Looked up from germline, CDR1 is SGDLS and CDR2 is YYNGEE. The CDR3 totals 15 residues. The V end lost 5 bases, the J end lost 2 bases, and 16 bases lay between the germline ends. CDR3 residues: CASRLTPQGNTEAFF. In DNA form, the CDR3 reads TGTGCCAGCAGGCTAACACCACAGGGAAACACTGAAGCTTTCTTT.

The chain uses TRBV19 and TRBJ1-1, with D perhaps matching TRBD1 (5 bases). Germline CDR1 reads LNHDA; CDR2 reads SQIVND (reference sequence). The length of the CDR3 is 12 residues. Trimming removed 6 bases at V and 4 bases at J, with 9 bases between. The CDR3 region is CASSGGSTEAFF. In nucleotides, the CDR3 is TGTGCCAGTAGCGGGGGGAGCACTGAAGCTTTCTTT.

In its sample, this clone was seen a few times. This sequence joins TRBV5-1 and TRBJ2-1, with TRBD1 matching over 9 bases. Germline CDR1 SGHRS, CDR2 YFSETQ. J gave up 8 bases and V 4 bases, and 7 bases lay outside the gene matches. CDR3 length: 14 amino acids. The CDR3 protein is CASSRDREGDEQFF. The CDR3 DNA reads TGCGCCAGCAGCCGGGACAGGGAAGGCGATGAGCAGTTCTTC.

This rearrangement joins TRBV7-2 to TRBJ2-7; 9 bases align to TRBD1. Germline values: CDR1 SGHTA, CDR2 FQGNSA. The V gene end was trimmed by 5 bases and the J gene end by 6 bases; junction bases not matched to a gene: 8. The CDR3 runs 14 residues. This CDR3 is CASSLRTGDSEQYF. In DNA, the CDR3 is TGTGCCAGCAGCCTTAGGACAGGGGATAGCGAGCAGTACTTC.

This clone appeared once. The chain's CDR3 is CASSPLQGVGYGYTF. The DNA for the CDR3 is TGTGCCAGCTCACCATTGCAGGGCGTTGGCTATGGCTACACCTTC. The chain links TRBV18 to TRBJ1-2; the D gene is possibly TRBD1 (5 bases). The CDR3 length is 15 residues. CDR1 and CDR2 (germline): KGHSH, LQKENI. Trimming cost V 2 bases and J 4 bases, with 14 bases left between them.

The chain's CDR3 is CASRTPLTGIDFF. As DNA, the CDR3 is TGTGCCAGTAGAACCCCTTTGACAGGGATCGATTTCTTT. V and J are TRBV19 and TRBJ1-1; 7 bases map to TRBD1. The ends lost 6 bases at V and 13 bases at J; junction bases unmatched: 14. Germline values: CDR1 LNHDA, CDR2 SQIVND (reference sequence). The CDR3 is 13 residues long.

This rearrangement joins TRBV7-2 to TRBJ2-3, with a tentative D call TRBD2 (5 bases). V was cut by 6 bases and J by 6 bases, with 13 bases left in between. Germline CDR1 reads SGHTA; CDR2 reads FQGNSA. The CDR3 spans 13 residues. Here the CDR3 DNA reads TGTGCCAGCAGTCCCTCAGAGCGGGATACGCAGTATTTT. Translating gives CASSPSERDTQYF. Variable domain in full (rest from reference TRBV7-2 and TRBJ2-3): GAGVSQSPSNKVTEKGKDVELRCDPISGHTALYWYRQSLGQGLEFLIYFQGNSAPDKSGLPSDRFSAERTGGSVSTLTIQRTQQEDSAVYLCASSPSERDTQYFGPGTRLTVL.

A single count supports this clone. V usage is TRBV9 and J usage is TRBJ1-4; D is perhaps TRBD1 (6 bases). This CDR3 spans 17 amino acids. The V end was cut by 3 bases, the J end by 3 bases, with 18 bases between. The germline V gene encodes CDR1 SGDLS and CDR2 YYNGEE. The CDR3 sequence: CASSAGTGGGPNEKLFF. In DNA, the CDR3 is TGTGCCAGCAGCGCCGGCACTGGGGGGGGCCCTAATGAAAAACTGTTTTTT.

The rearrangement joins TRBV5-1 to TRBJ2-5; TRBD2 agrees at 8 bases. The germline V gene encodes CDR1 SGHRS and CDR2 YFSETQ. The CDR3 length is 15 residues. The ends lost 3 bases at V and 6 bases at J; junction bases unmatched: 10. The CDR3 coding sequence is TGCGCCAGCAGCTCGGGGGGGGATGGCGTGAAGACCCAGTACTTC. It encodes CASSSGGDGVKTQYF.

The chain is built from TRBV2 and TRBJ2-1; 12 bases agree with TRBD1. CDR3 length: 16 residues. The trim removed 3 bases at V and 2 bases at J, leaving 2 bases unmatched. In germline, CDR1 is SNHLY, CDR2 FYNNEI. Written as DNA, the CDR3 is TGTGCCAGCAGTGACGGGACAGGGGGCGCCTACAATGAGCAGTTCTTC. Translated, it gives CASSDGTGGAYNEQFF.

The chain has TRBV7-2 and TRBJ2-5; 8 bases align to TRBD1. This CDR3 is 17 amino acids long. J was trimmed by 2 bases and V by 4 bases; bases with no gene match: 12. CDR1 is SGHTA, CDR2 FQGNSA, per germline. CDR3 sequence reads: CASSSSSRTGRQETQYF. The CDR3 DNA follows: TGTGCCAGCAGCTCCTCCTCTCGGACAGGGCGACAAGAGACCCAGTACTTC.

The V call is TRBV5-1, the J call TRBJ1-1, with D maybe TRBD1 (5 bases). V lost 2 bases to trimming and J lost 1 base, with 6 bases between them. The germline V gene has CDR1 SGHRS and CDR2 YFSETQ. The CDR3 has 13 residues. The CDR3, as DNA: TGCGCCAGCAGCTTCGACAGGAACACTGAAGCTTTCTTT. Protein product: CASSFDRNTEAFF.

The chain combines TRBV19 with TRBJ2-1; D perhaps matches TRBD2 (5 bases). This CDR3 is 15 amino acids long. Germline V gene lookup returns CDR1 LNHDA and CDR2 SQIVND (reference sequence). V lost 1 base and J lost 6, with 13 bases in between. DNA for the CDR3: TGTGCCAGTAGTATAGCTCCGGGGAGTTCCAATGAGCAGTTCTTC. It specifies CASSIAPGSSNEQFF.

V and J are TRBV9 and TRBJ2-1; D not certain. Trimming took 0 bases from V and 4 from J, leaving 5 bases between them. The CDR3 has 13 amino acids. CDR1 and CDR2 (germline): SGDLS, YYNGEE. This chain's CDR3 is CASSVDRYNEQFF. CDR3 coding DNA: TGTGCCAGCAGCGTAGACAGATACAATGAGCAGTTCTTC.

The rearrangement uses TRBV18 and TRBJ1-3; D is ambiguous. The CDR3 spans 18 residues. V was pared by 5 bases and J by 0 bases, with 20 bases between. CDR1 and CDR2 from the germline V gene are KGHSH and LQKENI. The CDR3 nucleotides read TGTGCCAGCTCATCCTCCTACTCCATGCGATTCTCTGGAAACACCATATATTTT. This encodes CASSSSYSMRFSGNTIYF.

This chain uses TRBV6-6 with TRBJ1-2; 7 bases map to TRBD1. Germline-derived CDR1 and CDR2 are MNHNY and SVGAGI (reference sequence). This CDR3 has 16 amino acids. V shed 0 bases, J shed 0 bases, and the junction held 4 bases outside the gene matches. The CDR3 loop reads CASSYSRGRSNYGYTF. CDR3 sequence (DNA): TGTGCCAGCAGTTACTCAAGGGGGCGGTCTAACTATGGCTACACCTTC.

The chain carries TRBV5-1 and TRBJ2-4; TRBD2 matches at 7 bases. CDR1 is SGHRS and CDR2 is YFSETQ in the germline V gene. The CDR3 sequence is 15 residues long. With V trimmed by 0 bases and J by 6 bases, 6 bases remained unmatched. CDR3 sequence: CASSLGVGRGNIQYF. CDR3 coding DNA: TGCGCCAGCAGCTTGGGAGTGGGGAGGGGAAACATTCAGTACTTC.

The V gene is TRBV11-2, the J gene TRBJ2-3; 9 positions match TRBD1. Germline V lookup: CDR1 SGHAT, CDR2 FQNNGV. This CDR3 is built from 15 residues. After removal of 5 bases from V and 2 bases from J, the junction contained 5 bases not matched to a gene. The CDR3 DNA sequence: TGTGCCAGCAGCCCGGTACAGGGGGCCACAGATACGCAGTATTTT. Its protein is CASSPVQGATDTQYF.

The chain joins TRBV29-1 to TRBJ1-2; the D gene is possibly TRBD1 (5 bases). Germline V gene data show CDR1 as SQVTM and CDR2 as ANQGSEA. Trimming took 7 bases from V and 0 from J, leaving 15 bases between them. The CDR3 is 14 amino acids. The CDR3 nucleotides are TGCAGCGCCCAGGGAGGTTGGCCTAACTATGGCTACACCTTC. Its protein is CSAQGGWPNYGYTF.

The rearrangement joins TRBV6-5 to TRBJ1-1; D is unresolved. The V gene lost 7 bases and the J gene lost 8 bases, with 11 bases spanning the gap. The CDR3 is 11 residues long. Germline CDR1 and CDR2: MNHEY and SVGAGI. The CDR3 DNA follows: TGTGCCAGCACCCGAGGAGGAGAAGCTTTCTTT. Translated, it gives CASTRGGEAFF.

This clone was observed a single time. The chain combines TRBV9 with TRBJ2-7, with D possibly TRBD2 on 6 matching bases. The CDR3 is made up of 14 amino acids. Trimming took off 4 bases at V and 0 bases at J, with 11 bases between the two ends. CDR1 is SGDLS, CDR2 YYNGEE, per germline. CDR3 nucleotide sequence: TGTGCCAGCAGCCAGACGGGGGACTCCTACGAGCAGTACTTC. Translating it yields CASSQTGDSYEQYF.

For the CDR3, the DNA is TGTGCCAGCAGCGTTCAGGGGGCCTCCACTGAAGCTTTCTTT. Translating gives CASSVQGASTEAFF. The chain uses TRBV9 and TRBJ1-1; 8 bases are shared with TRBD1. Germline V lookup: CDR1 SGDLS, CDR2 YYNGEE. The CDR3 sequence is 14 residues long. Losses at the gene ends were 2 bases for V and 4 bases for J; bases not matched to a gene: 4.